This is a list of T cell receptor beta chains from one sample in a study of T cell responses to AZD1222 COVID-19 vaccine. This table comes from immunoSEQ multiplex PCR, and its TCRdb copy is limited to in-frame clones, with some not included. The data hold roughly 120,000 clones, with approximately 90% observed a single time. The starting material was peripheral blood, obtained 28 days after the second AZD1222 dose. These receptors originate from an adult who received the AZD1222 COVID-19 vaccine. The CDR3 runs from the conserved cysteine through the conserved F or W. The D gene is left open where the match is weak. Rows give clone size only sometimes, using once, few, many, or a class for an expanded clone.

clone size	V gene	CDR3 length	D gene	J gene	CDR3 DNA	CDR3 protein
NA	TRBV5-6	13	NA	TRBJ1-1	TGTGCCAGCAGTAGCTTGGCTCTGACAGAAGCTTTCTTT	CASSSLALTEAFF
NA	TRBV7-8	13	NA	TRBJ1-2	TGTGCCAGCAGCTTAAGGGCTGGGGATGGCTACACCTTC	CASSLRAGDGYTF
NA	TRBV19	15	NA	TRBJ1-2	TGTGCCAGTAGTATCCCCTCGACGAGGTTTCATGGCTACACCTTC	CASSIPSTRFHGYTF
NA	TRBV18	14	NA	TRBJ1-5	TGTGCCAGCTCACCATCTGGAGGGAATCAGCCCCAGCATTTT	CASSPSGGNQPQHF
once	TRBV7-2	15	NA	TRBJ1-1	TGTGCCAGCAGCTTCGGGGGACCGATGAACACTGAAGCTTTCTTT	CASSFGGPMNTEAFF
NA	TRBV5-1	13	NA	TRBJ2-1	TGCGCCAGCAGCTTTGGCAGTAGGAATGAGCAGTTCTTC	CASSFGSRNEQFF
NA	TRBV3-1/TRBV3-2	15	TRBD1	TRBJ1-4	TGTGCCAGCAGCCCCGGGACAGGGGGCTATGAAAAACTGTTTTTT	CASSPGTGGYEKLFF
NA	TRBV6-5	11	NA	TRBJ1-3	TGTGCCAGCGAGTCCCTAGACACCATATATTTT	CASESLDTIYF
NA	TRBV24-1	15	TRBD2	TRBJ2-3	TGTGCCACTAGATCGGGGGGGCGCGGCACAGATACGCAGTATTTT	CATRSGGRGTDTQYF
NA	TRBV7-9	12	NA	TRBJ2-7	TGTGCCAGCAGCTTAGGAACCGACGAGCAGTACTTC	CASSLGTDEQYF
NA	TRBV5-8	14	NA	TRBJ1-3	TGTGCCAGCAGCTTGGAAGTTTCTGGAAACACCATATATTTT	CASSLEVSGNTIYF
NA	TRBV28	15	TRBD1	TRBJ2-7	TGTGCCAGCAGTACGTTCAGGGGGCCGGGGTACGAGCAGTACTTC	CASSTFRGPGYEQYF
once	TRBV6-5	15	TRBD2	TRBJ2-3	TGTGCCAGCAGACTTCTAGCGGGGGAGTTCGATACGCAGTATTTT	CASRLLAGEFDTQYF
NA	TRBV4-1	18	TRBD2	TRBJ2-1	TGCGCCAGCAGCCAAGTGAGCGCGGGAGGTTCCGCGGACAATGAGCAGTTCTTC	CASSQVSAGGSADNEQFF
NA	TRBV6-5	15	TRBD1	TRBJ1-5	TGTGCCAGCAGCCCGACAGGGTTAGGCAATCAGCCCCAGCATTTT	CASSPTGLGNQPQHF
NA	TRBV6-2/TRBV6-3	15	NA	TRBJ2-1	TGTGCCAGCAGTCGTTACTTGGGTACCTACAATGAGCAGTTCTTC	CASSRYLGTYNEQFF